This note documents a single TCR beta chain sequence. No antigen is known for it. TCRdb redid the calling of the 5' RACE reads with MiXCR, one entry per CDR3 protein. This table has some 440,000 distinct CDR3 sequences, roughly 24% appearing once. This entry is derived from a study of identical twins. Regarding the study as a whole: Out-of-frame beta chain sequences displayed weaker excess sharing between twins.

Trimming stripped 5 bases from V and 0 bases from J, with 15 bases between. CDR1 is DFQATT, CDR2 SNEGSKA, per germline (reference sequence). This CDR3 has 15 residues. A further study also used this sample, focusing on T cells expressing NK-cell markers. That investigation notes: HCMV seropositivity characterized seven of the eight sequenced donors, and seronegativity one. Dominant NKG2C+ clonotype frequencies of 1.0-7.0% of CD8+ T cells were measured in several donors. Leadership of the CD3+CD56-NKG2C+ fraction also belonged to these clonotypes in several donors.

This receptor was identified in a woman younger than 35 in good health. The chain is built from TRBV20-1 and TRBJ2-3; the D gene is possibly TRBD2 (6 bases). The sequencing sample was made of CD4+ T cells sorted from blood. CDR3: CSAGGYGGSTDTQYF. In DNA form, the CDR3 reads TGCAGTGCTGGGGGGTACGGCGGGAGCACAGATACGCAGTATTTT.